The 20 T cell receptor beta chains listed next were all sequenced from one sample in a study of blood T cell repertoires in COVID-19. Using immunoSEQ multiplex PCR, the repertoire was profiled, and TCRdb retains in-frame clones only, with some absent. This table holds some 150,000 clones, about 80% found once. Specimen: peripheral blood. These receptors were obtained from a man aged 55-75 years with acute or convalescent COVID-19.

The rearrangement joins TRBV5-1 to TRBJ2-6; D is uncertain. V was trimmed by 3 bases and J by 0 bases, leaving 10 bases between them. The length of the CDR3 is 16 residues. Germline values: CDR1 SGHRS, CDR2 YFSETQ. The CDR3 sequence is CASSSNGDSGANVLTF. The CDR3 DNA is TGCGCCAGCAGCTCAAACGGAGACTCTGGGGCCAACGTCCTGACTTTC.

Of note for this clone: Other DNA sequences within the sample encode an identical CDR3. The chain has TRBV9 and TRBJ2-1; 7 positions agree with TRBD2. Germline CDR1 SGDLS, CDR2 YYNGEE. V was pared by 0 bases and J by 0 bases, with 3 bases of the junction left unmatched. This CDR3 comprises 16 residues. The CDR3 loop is CASSVGGGSSYNEQFF. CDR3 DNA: TGTGCCAGCAGCGTAGGAGGCGGGAGCTCCTACAATGAGCAGTTCTTC.

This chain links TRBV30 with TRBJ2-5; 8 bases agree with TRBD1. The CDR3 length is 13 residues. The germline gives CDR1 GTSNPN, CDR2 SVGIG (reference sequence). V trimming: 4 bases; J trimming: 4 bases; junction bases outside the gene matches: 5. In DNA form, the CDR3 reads TGTGCCTGGATTAAACAGGGGGGAGAGACCCAGTACTTC. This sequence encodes CAWIKQGGETQYF. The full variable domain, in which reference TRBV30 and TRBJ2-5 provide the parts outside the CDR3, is SQTIHQWPATLVQPVGSPLSLECTVEGTSNPNLYWYRQAAGRGLQLLFYSVGIGQISSEVPQNLSASRPQDRQFILSSKKLLLSDSGFYLCAWIKQGGETQYFGPGTRLLVL.

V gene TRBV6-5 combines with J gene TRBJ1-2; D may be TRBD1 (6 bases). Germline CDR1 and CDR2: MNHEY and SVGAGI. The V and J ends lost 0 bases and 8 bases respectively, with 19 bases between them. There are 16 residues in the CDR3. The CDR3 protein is CASSYSGQASGQGYTF. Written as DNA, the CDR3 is TGTGCCAGCAGTTACTCGGGGCAGGCGAGTGGACAGGGCTACACCTTC.

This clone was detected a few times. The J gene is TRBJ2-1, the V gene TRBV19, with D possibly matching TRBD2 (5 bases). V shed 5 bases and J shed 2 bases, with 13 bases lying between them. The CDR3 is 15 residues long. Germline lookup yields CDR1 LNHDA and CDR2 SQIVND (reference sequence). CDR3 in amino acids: CASSRLGGTYNEQFF. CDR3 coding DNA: TGTGCCAGTAGTCGCCTTGGAGGAACCTACAATGAGCAGTTCTTC.

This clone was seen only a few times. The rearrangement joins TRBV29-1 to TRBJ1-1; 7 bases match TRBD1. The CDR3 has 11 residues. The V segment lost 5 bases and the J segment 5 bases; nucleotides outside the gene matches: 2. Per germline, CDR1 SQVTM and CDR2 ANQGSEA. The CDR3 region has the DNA TGCAGCGTTATCAGGGGGACTGAAGCTTTCTTT. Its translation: CSVIRGTEAFF.

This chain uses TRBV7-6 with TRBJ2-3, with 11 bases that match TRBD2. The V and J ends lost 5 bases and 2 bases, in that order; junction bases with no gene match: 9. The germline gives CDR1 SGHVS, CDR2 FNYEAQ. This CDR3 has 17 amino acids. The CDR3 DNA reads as TGTGCCAGCAGCCCTCCTGGGACTAGCGGAATCACAGATACGCAGTATTTT. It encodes CASSPPGTSGITDTQYF.

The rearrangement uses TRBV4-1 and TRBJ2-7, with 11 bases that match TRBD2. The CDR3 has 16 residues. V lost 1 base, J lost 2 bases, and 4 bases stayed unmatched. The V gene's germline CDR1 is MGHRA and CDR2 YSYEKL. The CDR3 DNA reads TGCGCCAGCAGCCAAGCCCTGGGACTAGCGGCCTACGAGCAGTACTTC. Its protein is CASSQALGLAAYEQYF.

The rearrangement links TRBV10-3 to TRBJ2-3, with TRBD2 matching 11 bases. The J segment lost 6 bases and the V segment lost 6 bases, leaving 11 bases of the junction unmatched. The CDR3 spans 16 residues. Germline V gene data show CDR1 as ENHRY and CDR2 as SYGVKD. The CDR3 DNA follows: TGTGCCATCAGGCCGGGGCTAGCGGGAGGCAGGGATACGCAGTATTTT. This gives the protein CAIRPGLAGGRDTQYF.

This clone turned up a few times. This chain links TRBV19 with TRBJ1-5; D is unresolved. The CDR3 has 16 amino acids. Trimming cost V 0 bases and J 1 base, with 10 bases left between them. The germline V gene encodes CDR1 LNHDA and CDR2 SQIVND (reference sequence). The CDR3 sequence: CASSIDGSPSNQPQHF. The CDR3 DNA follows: TGTGCCAGTAGTATAGACGGGTCCCCGAGCAATCAGCCCCAGCATTTT.

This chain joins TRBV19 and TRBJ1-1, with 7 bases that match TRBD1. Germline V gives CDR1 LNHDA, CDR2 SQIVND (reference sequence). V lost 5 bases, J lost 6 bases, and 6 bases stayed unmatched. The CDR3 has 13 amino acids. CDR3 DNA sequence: TGTGCCAGTAGTTCCCGACAGGGTGCTGAAGCTTTCTTT. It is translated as CASSSRQGAEAFF.

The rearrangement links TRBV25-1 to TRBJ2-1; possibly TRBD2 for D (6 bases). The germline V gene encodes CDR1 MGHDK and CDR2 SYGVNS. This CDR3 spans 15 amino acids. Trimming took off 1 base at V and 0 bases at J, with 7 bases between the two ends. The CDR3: CASSEWTTSYNEQFF. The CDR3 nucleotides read TGTGCCAGCAGTGAATGGACTACCTCCTACAATGAGCAGTTCTTC. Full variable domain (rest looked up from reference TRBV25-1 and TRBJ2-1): EADIYQTPRYLVIGTGKKITLECSQTMGHDKMYWYQQDPGMELHLIHYSYGVNSTEKGDLSSESTVSRIRTEHFPLTLESARPSHTSQYLCASSEWTTSYNEQFFGPGTRLTVL.

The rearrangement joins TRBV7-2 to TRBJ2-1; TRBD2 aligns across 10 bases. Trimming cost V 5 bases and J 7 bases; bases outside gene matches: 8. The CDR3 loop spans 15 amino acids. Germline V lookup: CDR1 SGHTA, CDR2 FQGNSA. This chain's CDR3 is CASSPTSGMWNEQFF. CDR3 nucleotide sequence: TGTGCCAGCAGCCCTACTAGCGGGATGTGGAATGAGCAGTTCTTC. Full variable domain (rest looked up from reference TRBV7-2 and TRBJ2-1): GAGVSQSPSNKVTEKGKDVELRCDPISGHTALYWYRQSLGQGLEFLIYFQGNSAPDKSGLPSDRFSAERTGGSVSTLTIQRTQQEDSAVYLCASSPTSGMWNEQFFGPGTRLTVL.

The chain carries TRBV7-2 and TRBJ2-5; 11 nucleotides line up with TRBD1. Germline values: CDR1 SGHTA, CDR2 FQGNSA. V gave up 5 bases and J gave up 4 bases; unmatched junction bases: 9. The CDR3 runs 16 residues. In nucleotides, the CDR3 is TGTGCCAGCAGCACCAACACCGGGACAGGGGGAGAGACCCAGTACTTC. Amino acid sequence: CASSTNTGTGGETQYF.

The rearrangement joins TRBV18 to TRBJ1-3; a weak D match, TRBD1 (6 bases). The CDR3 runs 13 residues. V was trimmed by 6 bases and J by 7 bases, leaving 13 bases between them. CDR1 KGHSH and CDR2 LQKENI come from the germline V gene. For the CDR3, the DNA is TGTGCCAGCTCCCCCGACAGGCGGAACACCATATATTTT. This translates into CASSPDRRNTIYF.

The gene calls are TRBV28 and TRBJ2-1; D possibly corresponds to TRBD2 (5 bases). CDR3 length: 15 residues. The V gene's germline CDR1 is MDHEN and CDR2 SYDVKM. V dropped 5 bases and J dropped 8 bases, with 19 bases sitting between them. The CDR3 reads CASSRGGSGSHEQFF. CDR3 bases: TGTGCCAGCAGTCGAGGTGGATCGGGAAGCCATGAGCAGTTCTTC.

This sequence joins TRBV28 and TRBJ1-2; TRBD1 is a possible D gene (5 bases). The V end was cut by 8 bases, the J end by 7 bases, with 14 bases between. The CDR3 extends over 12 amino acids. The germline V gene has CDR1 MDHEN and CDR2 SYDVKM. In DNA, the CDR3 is TGTGCCAGCCAAACAGGTTCGGGTGGCTACACCTTC. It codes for CASQTGSGGYTF.

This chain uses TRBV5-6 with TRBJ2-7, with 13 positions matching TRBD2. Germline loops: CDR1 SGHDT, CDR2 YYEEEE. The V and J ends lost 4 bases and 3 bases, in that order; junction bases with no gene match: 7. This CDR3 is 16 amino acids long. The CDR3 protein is CASSPRLAGGGYEQYF. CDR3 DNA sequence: TGTGCCAGCAGCCCCCGACTAGCGGGAGGAGGCTACGAGCAGTACTTC.

The CDR3 sequence: CASSLGSTVYEQYF. The CDR3 DNA reads TGTGCCAGCAGCTTAGGGAGTACCGTTTACGAGCAGTACTTC. The rearrangement uses TRBV7-2 and TRBJ2-7; unclear D gene. This CDR3 spans 14 amino acids. The V gene's germline CDR1 is SGHTA and CDR2 FQGNSA. V was pared by 1 base and J by 4 bases, with 11 bases between. The whole variable domain, remainder taken from reference TRBV7-2 and TRBJ2-7, is GAGVSQSPSNKVTEKGKDVELRCDPISGHTALYWYRQSLGQGLEFLIYFQGNSAPDKSGLPSDRFSAERTGGSVSTLTIQRTQQEDSAVYLCASSLGSTVYEQYFGPGTRLTVT.

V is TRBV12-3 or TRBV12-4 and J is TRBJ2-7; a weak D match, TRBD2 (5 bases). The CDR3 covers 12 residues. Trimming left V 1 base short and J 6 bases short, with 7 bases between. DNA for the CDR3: TGTGCCAGCAGTTTAGTGGGGAGCGAGCAGTACTTC. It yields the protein CASSLVGSEQYF.